This T cell receptor (beta chain) was sequenced for a study of blood T cell repertoires in COVID-19. Overall study: The United States, Italy and Spain supplied acute and convalescent COVID-19 samples. PBMCs, B-cell-depleted T cells, or T cells provided the cDNA or gDNA that made up the material.

V was shortened by 0 bases and J by 8 bases, with 16 bases between the two germline ends. This CDR3 spans 15 amino acids. The germline V gene encodes CDR1 SGHTA and CDR2 FQGNSA. In the original workflow: Estimates of nucleated cell counts were drawn from the amplification of reference gene primers. Here immunoSEQ multiplex PCR was the method, and the copy in TCRdb shows in-frame clones only, minus some. V, J and clone size are taken as reported in that table, and D and trimming were inferred from the DNA itself. The sample includes about 76,000 clones, roughly 90% of them seen just once. This clone was recorded only once.

This TCR was sampled from a human donor in a cohort sampled during active COVID-19. The chain is built from TRBV7-2 and TRBJ1-2; no definite D call. Material for sequencing was peripheral blood. The CDR3 sequence is CASSLALGGWEGYTF. The CDR3 nucleotides are TGTGCCAGCAGCTTAGCGCTAGGAGGGTGGGAGGGCTACACCTTC.